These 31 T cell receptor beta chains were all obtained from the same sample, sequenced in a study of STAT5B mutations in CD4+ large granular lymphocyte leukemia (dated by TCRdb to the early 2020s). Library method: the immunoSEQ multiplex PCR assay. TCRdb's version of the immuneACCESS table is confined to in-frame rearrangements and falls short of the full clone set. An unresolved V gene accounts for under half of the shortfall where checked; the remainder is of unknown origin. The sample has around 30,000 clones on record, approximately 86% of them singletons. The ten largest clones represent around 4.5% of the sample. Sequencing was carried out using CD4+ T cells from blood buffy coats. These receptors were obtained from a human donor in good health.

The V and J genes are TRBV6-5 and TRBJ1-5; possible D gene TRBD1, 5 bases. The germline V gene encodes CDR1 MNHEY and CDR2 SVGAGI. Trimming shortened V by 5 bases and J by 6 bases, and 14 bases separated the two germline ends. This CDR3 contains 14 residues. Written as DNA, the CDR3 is TGTGCCAGCAGTCTTACGGGGGGAGGTCAGCCCCAGCATTTT. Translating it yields CASSLTGGGQPQHF.

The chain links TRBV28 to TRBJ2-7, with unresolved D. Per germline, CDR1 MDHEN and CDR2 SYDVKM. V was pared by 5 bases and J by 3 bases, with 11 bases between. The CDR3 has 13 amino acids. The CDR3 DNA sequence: TGTGCCAGCAGTGGGTCTTTCTTCTACGAGCAGTACTTC. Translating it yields CASSGSFFYEQYF.

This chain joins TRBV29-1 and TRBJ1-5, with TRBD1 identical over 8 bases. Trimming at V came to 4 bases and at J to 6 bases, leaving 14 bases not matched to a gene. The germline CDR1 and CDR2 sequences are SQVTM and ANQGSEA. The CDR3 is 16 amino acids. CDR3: CSVVEGASGGGQPQHF. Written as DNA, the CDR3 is TGCAGCGTTGTCGAGGGGGCCTCAGGGGGCGGTCAGCCCCAGCATTTT.

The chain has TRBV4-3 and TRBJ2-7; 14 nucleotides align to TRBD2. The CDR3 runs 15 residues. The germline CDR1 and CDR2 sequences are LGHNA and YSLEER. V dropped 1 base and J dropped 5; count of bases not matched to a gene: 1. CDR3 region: CASSQGGLAGDEQYF. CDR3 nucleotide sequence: TGCGCCAGCAGCCAAGGGGGACTAGCGGGAGACGAGCAGTACTTC.

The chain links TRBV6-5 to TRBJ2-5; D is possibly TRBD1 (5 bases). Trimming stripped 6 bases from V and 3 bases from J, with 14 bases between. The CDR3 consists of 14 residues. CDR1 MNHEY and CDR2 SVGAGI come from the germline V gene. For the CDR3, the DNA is TGTGCCAGCAGCGCCCACCAGGGCGAAGAGACCCAGTACTTC. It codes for CASSAHQGEETQYF.

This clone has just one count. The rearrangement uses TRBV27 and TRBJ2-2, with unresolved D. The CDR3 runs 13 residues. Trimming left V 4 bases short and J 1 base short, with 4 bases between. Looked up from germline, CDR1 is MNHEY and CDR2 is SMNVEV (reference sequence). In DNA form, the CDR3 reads TGTGCCAGCAGTTCAAGGAACACCGGGGAGCTGTTTTTT. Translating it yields CASSSRNTGELFF.

CDR3: CASSHGGLRKSSYEQYF. In DNA, the CDR3 is TGCGCCAGCAGCCATGGAGGACTTCGGAAGAGCTCCTACGAGCAGTACTTC. The chain has TRBV4-1 and TRBJ2-7; D may be TRBD2 (5 bases). The CDR3 has 17 residues. Between the trimmed V and J ends, which lost 3 bases and 0 bases, there was a span of 18 bases. Germline values: CDR1 MGHRA, CDR2 YSYEKL.

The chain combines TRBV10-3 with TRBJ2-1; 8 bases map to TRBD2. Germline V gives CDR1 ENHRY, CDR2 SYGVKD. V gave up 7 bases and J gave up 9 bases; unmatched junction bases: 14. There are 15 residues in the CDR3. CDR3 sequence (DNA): TGTGCCATCATGGACGGGAGCGGGAGTTCGGGTGAGCAGTTCTTC. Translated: CAIMDGSGSSGEQFF.

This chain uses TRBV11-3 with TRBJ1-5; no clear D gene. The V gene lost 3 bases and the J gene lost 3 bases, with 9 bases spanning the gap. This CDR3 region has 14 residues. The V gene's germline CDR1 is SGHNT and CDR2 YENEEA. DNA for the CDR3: TGTGCCAGCAGCTTGGCATGCTTCAATCAGCCCCAGCATTTT. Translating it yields CASSLACFNQPQHF.

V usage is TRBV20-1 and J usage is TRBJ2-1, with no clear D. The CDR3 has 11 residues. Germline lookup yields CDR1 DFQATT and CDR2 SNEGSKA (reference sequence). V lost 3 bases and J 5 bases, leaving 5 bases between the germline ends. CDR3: CSASIHNEQFF. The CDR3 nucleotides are TGCAGTGCTAGTATCCACAATGAGCAGTTCTTC.

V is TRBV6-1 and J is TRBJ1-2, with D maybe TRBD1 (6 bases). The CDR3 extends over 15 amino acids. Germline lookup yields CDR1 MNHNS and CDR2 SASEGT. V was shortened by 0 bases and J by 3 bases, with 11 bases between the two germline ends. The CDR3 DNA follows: TGTGCCAGCAGTGAAGCCCACGGACAGTACTATGGCTACACCTTC. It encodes CASSEAHGQYYGYTF.

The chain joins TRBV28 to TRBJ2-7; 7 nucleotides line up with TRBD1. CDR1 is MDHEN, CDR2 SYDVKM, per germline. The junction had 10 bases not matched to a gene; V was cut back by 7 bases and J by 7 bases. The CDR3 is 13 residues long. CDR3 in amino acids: CASTLGQQGEQYF. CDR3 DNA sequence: TGTGCCAGCACCTTGGGACAGCAGGGAGAGCAGTACTTC.

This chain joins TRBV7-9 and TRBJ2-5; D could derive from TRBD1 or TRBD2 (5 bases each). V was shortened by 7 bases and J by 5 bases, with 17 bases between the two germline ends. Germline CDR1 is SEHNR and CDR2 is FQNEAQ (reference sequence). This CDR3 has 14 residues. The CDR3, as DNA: TGTGCCAGCAACCGGGGCAGGCTTCTGGAGACCCAGTACTTC. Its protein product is CASNRGRLLETQYF.

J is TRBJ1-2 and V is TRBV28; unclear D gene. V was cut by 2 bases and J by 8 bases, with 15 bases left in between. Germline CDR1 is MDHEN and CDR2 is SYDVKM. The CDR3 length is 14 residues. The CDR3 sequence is CASSLGGPVLGYTF. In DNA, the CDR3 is TGTGCCAGCAGTTTAGGAGGTCCGGTCTTGGGCTACACCTTC.

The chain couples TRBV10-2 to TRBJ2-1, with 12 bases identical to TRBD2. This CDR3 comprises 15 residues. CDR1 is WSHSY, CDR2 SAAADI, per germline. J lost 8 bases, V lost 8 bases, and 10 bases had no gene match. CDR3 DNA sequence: TGCGCCAGCGGAAAGCTAGCGGGAGGGATGTATGAGCAGTTCTTC. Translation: CASGKLAGGMYEQFF.

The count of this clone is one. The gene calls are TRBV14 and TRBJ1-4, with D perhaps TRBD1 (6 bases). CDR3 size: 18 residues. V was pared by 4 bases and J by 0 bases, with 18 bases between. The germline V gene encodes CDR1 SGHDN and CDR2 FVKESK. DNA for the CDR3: TGTGCCAGCAGCCGGGCAGGGGCCATACGAACAACTAATGAAAAACTGTTTTTT. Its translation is CASSRAGAIRTTNEKLFF. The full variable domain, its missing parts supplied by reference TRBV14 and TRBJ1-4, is EAGVTQFPSHSVIEKGQTVTLRCDPISGHDNLYWYRRVMGKEIKFLLHFVKESKQDESGMPNNRFLAERTGGTYSTLKVQPAELEDSGVYFCASSRAGAIRTTNEKLFFGSGTQLSVL.

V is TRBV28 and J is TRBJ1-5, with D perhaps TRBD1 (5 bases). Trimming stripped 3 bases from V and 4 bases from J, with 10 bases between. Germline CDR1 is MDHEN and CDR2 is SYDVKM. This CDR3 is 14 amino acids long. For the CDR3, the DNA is TGTGCCAGCAGTTTTCTGGCAGGGAATCAGCCCCAGCATTTT. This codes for CASSFLAGNQPQHF.

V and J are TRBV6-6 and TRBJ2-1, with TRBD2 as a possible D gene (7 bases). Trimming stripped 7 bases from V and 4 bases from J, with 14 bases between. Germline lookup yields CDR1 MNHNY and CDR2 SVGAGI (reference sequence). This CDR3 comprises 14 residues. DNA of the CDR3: TGTGCCAGCATCAAAGGGGGGGAATACAATGAGCAGTTCTTC. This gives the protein CASIKGGEYNEQFF.

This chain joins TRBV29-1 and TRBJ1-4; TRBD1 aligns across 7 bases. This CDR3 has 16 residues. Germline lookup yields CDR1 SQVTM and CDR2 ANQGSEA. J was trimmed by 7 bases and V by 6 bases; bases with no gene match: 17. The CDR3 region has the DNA TGCAGCGTGGGGGGGGGCGGCGACAGGGCTGGTGAAAAACTGTTTTTT. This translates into CSVGGGGDRAGEKLFF.

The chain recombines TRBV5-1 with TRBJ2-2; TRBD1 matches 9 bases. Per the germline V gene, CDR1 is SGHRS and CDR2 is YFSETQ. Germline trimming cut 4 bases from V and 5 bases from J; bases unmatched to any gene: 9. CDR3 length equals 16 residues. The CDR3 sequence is CASSLSDRGWTGELFF. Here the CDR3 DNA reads TGCGCCAGCAGCCTCTCAGACAGGGGGTGGACCGGGGAGCTGTTTTTT.

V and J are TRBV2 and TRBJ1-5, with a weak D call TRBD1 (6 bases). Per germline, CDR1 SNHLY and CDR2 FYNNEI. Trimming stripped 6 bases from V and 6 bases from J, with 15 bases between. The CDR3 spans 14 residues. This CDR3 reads CASSENQGSQPQHF. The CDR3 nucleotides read TGTGCCAGCAGCGAGAACCAGGGGTCTCAGCCCCAGCATTTT. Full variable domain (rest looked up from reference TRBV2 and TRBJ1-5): EPEVTQTPSHQVTQMGQEVILRCVPISNHLYFYWYRQILGQKVEFLVSFYNNEISEKSEIFDDQFSVERPDGSNFTLKIRSTKLEDSAMYFCASSENQGSQPQHFGDGTRLSIL.

DNA of the CDR3: TGTGCCAGCAGGGGACAGATCAACTATGGCTACACCTTC. This codes for CASRGQINYGYTF. The gene calls are TRBV6-5 and TRBJ1-2; TRBD1 matches 7 bases. The CDR3 is made up of 13 amino acids. V trimming: 6 bases; J trimming: 2 bases; junction bases outside the gene matches: 3. The germline CDR1 and CDR2 sequences are MNHEY and SVGAGI.

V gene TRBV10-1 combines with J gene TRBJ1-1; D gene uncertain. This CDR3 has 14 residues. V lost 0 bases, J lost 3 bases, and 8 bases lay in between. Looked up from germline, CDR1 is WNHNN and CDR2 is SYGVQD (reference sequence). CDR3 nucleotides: TGCGCCAGCAGTGAGTCTCGGGTCTACACTGAAGCTTTCTTT. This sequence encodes CASSESRVYTEAFF.

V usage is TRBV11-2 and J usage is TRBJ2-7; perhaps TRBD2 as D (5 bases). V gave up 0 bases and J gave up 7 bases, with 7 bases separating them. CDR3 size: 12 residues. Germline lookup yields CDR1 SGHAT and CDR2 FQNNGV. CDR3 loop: CASSLDRGEQYF. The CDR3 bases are TGTGCCAGCAGCTTAGACCGAGGGGAGCAGTACTTC.

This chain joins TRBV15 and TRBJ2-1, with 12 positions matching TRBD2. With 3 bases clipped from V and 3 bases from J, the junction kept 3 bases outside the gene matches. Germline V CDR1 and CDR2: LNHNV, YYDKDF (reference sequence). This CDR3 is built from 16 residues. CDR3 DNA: TGTGCCACCAGCAGCCGGACTAGCGGGAACTACAATGAGCAGTTCTTC. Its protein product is CATSSRTSGNYNEQFF.

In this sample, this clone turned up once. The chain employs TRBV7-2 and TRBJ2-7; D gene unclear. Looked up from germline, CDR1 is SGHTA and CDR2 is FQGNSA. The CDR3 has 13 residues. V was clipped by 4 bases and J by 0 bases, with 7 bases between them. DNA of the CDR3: TGTGCCAGCAGCTCACTCCCCTCCTACGAGCAGTACTTC. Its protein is CASSSLPSYEQYF.

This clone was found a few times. CDR3 in DNA: TGTGCCAGCAGCCAAAGCGGACCCCCCTCCTACGAGCAGTACTTC. Protein product: CASSQSGPPSYEQYF. The rearrangement joins TRBV14 to TRBJ2-7; TRBD2 is a possible D gene (5 bases). Germline values: CDR1 SGHDN, CDR2 FVKESK. The CDR3 extends over 15 amino acids. Deletions cut 2 bases from V and 0 bases from J, with 11 bases between.

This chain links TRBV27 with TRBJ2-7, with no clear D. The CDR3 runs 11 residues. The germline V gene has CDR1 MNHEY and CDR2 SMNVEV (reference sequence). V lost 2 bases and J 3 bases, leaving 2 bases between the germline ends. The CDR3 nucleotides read TGTGCCAGCAGTTTAGGCTACGAGCAGTACTTC. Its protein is CASSLGYEQYF.

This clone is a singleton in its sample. CDR3 amino acids: CASSERPGLNTDTQYF. The DNA of the CDR3 is TGTGCCAGCAGCGAACGACCGGGACTGAACACAGATACGCAGTATTTT. V gene TRBV7-2 combines with J gene TRBJ2-3, with a possible D match to TRBD2 (6 bases). This CDR3 is built from 16 residues. V lost 5 bases to trimming and J lost 2 bases, with 17 bases between them. The germline V gene has CDR1 SGHTA and CDR2 FQGNSA. Full variable domain (remainder filled in from reference TRBV7-2 and TRBJ2-3): GAGVSQSPSNKVTEKGKDVELRCDPISGHTALYWYRQSLGQGLEFLIYFQGNSAPDKSGLPSDRFSAERTGGSVSTLTIQRTQQEDSAVYLCASSERPGLNTDTQYFGPGTRLTVL.

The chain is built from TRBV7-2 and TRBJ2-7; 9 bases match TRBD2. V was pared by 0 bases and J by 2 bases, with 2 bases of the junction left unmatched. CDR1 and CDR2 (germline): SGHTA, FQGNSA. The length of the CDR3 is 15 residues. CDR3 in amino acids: CASSLASGSPYEQYF. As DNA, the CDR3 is TGTGCCAGCAGCTTAGCTAGCGGGAGCCCCTACGAGCAGTACTTC.

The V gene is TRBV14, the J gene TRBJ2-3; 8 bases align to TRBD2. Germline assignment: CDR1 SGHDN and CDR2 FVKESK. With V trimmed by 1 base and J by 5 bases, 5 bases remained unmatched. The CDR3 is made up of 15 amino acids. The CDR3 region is CASSQAGGPVDTQYF. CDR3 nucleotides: TGTGCCAGCAGCCAAGCGGGAGGGCCTGTAGATACGCAGTATTTT.